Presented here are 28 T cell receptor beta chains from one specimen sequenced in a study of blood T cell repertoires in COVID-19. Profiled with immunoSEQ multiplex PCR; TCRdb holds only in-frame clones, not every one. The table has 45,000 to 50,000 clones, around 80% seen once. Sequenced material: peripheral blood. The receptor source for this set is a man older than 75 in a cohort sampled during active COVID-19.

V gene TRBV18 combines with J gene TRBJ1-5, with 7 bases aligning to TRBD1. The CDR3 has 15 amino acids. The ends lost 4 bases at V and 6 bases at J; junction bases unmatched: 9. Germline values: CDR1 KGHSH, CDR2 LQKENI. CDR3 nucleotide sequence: TGTGCCAGCTCACTGCAGGGGGACCTTATTCAGCCCCAGCATTTT. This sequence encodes CASSLQGDLIQPQHF.

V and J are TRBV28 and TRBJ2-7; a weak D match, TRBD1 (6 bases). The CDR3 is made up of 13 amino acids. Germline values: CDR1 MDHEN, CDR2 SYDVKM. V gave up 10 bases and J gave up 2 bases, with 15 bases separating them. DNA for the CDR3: TGTGCCACTACAGGGTCTCCTCCCTACGAGCAGTACTTC. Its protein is CATTGSPPYEQYF.

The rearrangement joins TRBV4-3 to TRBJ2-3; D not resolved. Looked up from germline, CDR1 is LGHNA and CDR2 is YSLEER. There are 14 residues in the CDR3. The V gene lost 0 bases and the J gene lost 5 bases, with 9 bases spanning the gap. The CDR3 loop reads CASSQDPTRDTQYF. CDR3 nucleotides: TGCGCCAGCAGCCAAGATCCCACCAGAGATACGCAGTATTTT.

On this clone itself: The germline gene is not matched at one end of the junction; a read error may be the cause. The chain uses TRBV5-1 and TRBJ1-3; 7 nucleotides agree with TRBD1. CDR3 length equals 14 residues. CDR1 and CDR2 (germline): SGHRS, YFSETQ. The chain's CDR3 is CASSLGDSGTTIYF. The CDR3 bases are TGCGCCAGCAGCTTGGGGGACAGCGGAACCACCATATATTTT.

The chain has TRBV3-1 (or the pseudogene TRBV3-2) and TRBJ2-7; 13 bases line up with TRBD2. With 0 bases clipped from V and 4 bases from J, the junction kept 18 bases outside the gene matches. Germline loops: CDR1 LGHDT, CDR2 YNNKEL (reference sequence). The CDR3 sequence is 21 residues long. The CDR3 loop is CASSQEWGPLFTSGGGYEQYF. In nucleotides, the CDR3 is TGTGCCAGCAGCCAAGAGTGGGGCCCCCTTTTTACTAGCGGGGGGGGTTACGAGCAGTACTTC.

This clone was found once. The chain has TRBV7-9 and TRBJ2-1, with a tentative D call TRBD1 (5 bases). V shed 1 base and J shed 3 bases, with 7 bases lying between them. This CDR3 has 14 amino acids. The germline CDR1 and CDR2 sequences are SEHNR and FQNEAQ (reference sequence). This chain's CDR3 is CASSLGQGYNEQFF. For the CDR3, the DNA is TGTGCCAGCAGCTTAGGGCAGGGCTACAATGAGCAGTTCTTC.

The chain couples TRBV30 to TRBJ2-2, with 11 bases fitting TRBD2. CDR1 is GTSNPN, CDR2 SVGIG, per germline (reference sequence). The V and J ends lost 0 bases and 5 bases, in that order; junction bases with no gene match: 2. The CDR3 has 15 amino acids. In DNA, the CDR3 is TGTGCCTGGAGTGTCCCTAGCGGGGGGACCGGGGAGCTGTTTTTT. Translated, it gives CAWSVPSGGTGELFF.

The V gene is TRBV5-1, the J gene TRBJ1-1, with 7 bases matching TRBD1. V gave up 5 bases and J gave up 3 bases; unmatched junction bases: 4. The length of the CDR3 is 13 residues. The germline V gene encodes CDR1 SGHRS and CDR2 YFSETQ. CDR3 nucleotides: TGCGCCAGCAGAAGGACAGGCTACACTGAAGCTTTCTTT. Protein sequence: CASRRTGYTEAFF.

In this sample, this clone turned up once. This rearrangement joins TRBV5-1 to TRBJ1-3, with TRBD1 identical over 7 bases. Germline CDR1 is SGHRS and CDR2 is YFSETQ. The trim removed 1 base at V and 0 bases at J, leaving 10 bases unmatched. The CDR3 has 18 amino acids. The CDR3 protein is CASSLQDRPLHSGNTIYF. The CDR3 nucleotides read TGCGCCAGCAGCTTGCAGGACAGGCCCCTTCACTCTGGAAACACCATATATTTT.

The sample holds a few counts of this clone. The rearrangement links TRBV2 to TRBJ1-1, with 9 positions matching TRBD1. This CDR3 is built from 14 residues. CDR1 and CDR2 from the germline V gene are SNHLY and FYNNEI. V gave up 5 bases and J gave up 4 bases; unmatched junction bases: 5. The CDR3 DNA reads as TGTGCCAGCAGTACAGGGGGCGTCGGCACTGAAGCTTTCTTT. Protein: CASSTGGVGTEAFF.

The CDR3 nucleotides are TGTGCCAGCAGAATCAGTTTAGAACGGAGTGGCTACACCTTC. Protein: CASRISLERSGYTF. V gene TRBV28 combines with J gene TRBJ1-2, with D hard to call. In germline, CDR1 is MDHEN, CDR2 SYDVKM. Trimming stripped 6 bases from V and 7 bases from J, with 18 bases between. This CDR3 has 14 residues.

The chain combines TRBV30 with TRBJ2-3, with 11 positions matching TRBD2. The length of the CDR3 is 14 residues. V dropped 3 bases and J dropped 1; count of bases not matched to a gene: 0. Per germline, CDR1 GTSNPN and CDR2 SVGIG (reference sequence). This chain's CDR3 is CAWRLAGGTDTQYF. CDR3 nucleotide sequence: TGTGCCTGGAGACTAGCGGGGGGCACAGATACGCAGTATTTT. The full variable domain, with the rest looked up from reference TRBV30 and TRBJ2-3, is SQTIHQWPATLVQPVGSPLSLECTVEGTSNPNLYWYRQAAGRGLQLLFYSVGIGQISSEVPQNLSASRPQDRQFILSSKKLLLSDSGFYLCAWRLAGGTDTQYFGPGTRLTVL.

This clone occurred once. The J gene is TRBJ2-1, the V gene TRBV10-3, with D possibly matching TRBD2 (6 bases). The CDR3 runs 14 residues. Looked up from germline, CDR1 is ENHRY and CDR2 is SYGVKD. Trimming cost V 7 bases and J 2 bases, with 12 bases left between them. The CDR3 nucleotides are TGTGCCATCACGGGGGATAGGACCTACAATGAGCAGTTCTTC. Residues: CAITGDRTYNEQFF.

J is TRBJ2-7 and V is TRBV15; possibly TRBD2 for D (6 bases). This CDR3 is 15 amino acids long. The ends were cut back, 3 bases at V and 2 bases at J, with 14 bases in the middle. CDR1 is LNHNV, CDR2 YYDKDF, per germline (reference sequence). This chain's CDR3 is CATSRSPGVAYEQYF. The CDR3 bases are TGTGCCACCAGCAGGTCCCCGGGAGTGGCCTACGAGCAGTACTTC.

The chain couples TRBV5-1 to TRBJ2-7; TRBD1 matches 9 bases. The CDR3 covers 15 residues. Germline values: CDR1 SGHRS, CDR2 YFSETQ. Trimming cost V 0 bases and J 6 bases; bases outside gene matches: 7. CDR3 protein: CASSLAGQGTAEQYF. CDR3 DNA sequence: TGCGCCAGCAGCTTGGCGGGACAGGGTACTGCCGAGCAGTACTTC.

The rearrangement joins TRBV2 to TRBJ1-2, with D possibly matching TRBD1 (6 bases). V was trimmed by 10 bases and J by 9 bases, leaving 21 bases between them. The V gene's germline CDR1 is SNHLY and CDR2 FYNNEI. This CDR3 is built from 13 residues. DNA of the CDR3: TGTGCCACCAAAAAGGACAGTCCAGGGCGCTACACCTTC. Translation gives CATKKDSPGRYTF.

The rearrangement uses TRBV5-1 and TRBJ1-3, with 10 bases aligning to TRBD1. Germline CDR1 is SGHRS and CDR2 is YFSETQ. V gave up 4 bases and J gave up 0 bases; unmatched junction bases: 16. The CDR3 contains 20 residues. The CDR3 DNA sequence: TGCGCCAGCAGCAGGTCACCGGGACAGGGGATATTGAGCTCTGGAAACACCATATATTTT. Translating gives CASSRSPGQGILSSGNTIYF.

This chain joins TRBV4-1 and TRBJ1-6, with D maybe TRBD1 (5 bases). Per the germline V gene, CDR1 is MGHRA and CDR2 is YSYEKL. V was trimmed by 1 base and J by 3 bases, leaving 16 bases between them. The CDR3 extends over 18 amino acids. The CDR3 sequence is CASSQAPPRQNYNSPLHF. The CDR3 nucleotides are TGCGCCAGCAGCCAAGCCCCGCCCCGACAGAACTATAATTCACCCCTCCACTTT.

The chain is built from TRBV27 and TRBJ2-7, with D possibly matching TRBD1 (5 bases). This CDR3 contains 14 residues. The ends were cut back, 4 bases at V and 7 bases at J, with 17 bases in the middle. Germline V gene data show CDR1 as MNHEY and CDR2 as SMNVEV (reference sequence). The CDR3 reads CASSWQGTSKEQYF. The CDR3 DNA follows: TGTGCCAGCAGTTGGCAGGGAACGTCTAAGGAGCAGTACTTC.

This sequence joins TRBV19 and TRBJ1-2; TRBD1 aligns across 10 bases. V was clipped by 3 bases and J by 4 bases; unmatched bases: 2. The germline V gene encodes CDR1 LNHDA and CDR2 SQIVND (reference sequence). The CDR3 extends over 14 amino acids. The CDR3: CASSIGQGVYGYTF. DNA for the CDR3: TGTGCCAGTAGTATTGGACAGGGGGTCTATGGCTACACCTTC.

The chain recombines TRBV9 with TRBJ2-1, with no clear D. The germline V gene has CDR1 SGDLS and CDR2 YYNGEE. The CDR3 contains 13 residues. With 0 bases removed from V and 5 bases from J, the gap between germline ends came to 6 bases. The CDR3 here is CASSVGAHNEQFF. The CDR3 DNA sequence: TGTGCCAGCAGCGTAGGGGCGCACAATGAGCAGTTCTTC.

The CDR3 protein is CASQSLGGTDTQYF. The DNA for the CDR3 is TGTGCCAGCCAAAGCCTCGGGGGCACAGATACGCAGTATTTT. The rearrangement links TRBV7-9 to TRBJ2-3; D is possibly TRBD2 (5 bases). Germline V gives CDR1 SEHNR, CDR2 FQNEAQ (reference sequence). CDR3 length: 14 amino acids. V was trimmed by 8 bases and J by 1 base, leaving 13 bases between them.

CDR3 coding DNA: TGTGCCAGCAGCTTTGGCGAGGCAGATACGCAGTATTTT. It encodes CASSFGEADTQYF. V and J are TRBV11-3 and TRBJ2-3; D is ambiguous. From germline, CDR1 is SGHNT and CDR2 YENEEA. Trimming took 3 bases from V and 4 from J, leaving 8 bases between them. CDR3 length equals 13 residues.

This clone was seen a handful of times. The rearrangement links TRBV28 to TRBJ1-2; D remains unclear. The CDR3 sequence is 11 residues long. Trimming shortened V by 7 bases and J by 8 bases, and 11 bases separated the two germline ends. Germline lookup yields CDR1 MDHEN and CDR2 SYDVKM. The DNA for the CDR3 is TGTGCCAGCACCCTGGGAGGGGGCTACACCTTC. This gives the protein CASTLGGGYTF.

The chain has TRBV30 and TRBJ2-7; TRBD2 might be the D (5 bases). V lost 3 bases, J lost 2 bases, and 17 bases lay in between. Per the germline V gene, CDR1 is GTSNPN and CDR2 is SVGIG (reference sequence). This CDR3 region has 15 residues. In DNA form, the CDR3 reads TGTGCCTGGAGGAGAGGAGGAGCGGAGCCCTACGAGCAGTACTTC. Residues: CAWRRGGAEPYEQYF.

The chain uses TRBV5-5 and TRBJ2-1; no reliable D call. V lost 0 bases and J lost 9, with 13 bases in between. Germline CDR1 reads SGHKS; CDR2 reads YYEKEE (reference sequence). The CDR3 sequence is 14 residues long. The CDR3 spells CASSLVWADGEQFF. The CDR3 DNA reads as TGTGCCAGCAGCTTGGTTTGGGCAGATGGTGAGCAGTTCTTC.

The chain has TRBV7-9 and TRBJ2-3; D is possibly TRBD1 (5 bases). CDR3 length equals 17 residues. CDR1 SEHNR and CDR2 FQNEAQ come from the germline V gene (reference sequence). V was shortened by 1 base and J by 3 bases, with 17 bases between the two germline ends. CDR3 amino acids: CASSLGQSYLGTDTQYF. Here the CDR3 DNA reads TGTGCCAGCAGCTTAGGACAGTCTTACCTCGGGACAGATACGCAGTATTTT.

CDR3 in DNA: TGTGCCAGCAGTCAAGTGACTAGCGGAGAGGCCAATGAGCAGTTCTTC. Protein: CASSQVTSGEANEQFF. The rearrangement joins TRBV6-2 or TRBV6-3 to TRBJ2-1; 9 bases align to TRBD2. V lost 5 bases and J lost 6; bases outside the gene matches: 11. The germline CDR1 and CDR2 sequences are MNHEY and SVGEGT. The CDR3 is 16 amino acids.